The next 29 T cell receptor beta chains were all read from a single sample in a study of tumor-infiltrating lymphocytes in primary liver carcinoma. Joint extraction of RNA and DNA used roughly 18-34 mg of bulk tissue that was unsorted. Reverse transcription of roughly 0.5 ug total RNA with a constant-region primer produced TCR beta cDNA. For TCR beta, libraries were produced by three nested multiplex PCR rounds using slightly modified ARM-PCR. Investigators reported that the first two PCR rounds, at roughly 11 cycles each, used TRBV1-TRBV30 forward primers with a C-beta reverse primer. TCRdb called the multiplex PCR reads again in MiXCR, with one record for every CDR3 protein. The table lists around 81,000 distinct CDR3 sequences, over 70% of them singletons. Specimen: liver tumor tissue from sampling region 4. Subset defined: tumor region T4, right-lateral pole. These receptor sequences come from a woman in her fifties or sixties with primary liver carcinoma and hepatitis B virus infection.

In its sample, this clonotype was seen many times. The rearrangement uses TRBV6-5 and TRBJ2-3; maybe TRBD1 (5 bases). CDR1 is MNHEY, CDR2 SVGAGI, per germline. The CDR3 totals 14 residues. Between the trimmed V and J ends, which lost 4 bases and 5 bases, there was a span of 13 bases. CDR3 in amino acids: CASSLGVTQDTQYF. CDR3 sequence (DNA): TGTGCCAGCAGTTTAGGGGTTACTCAAGATACGCAGTATTTT.

In regard to this clonotype: One base away lies a much larger clone, so this may be a sequencing read error. The chain is built from TRBV6-6 and TRBJ2-2; maybe TRBD2 (5 bases). Germline CDR1 MNHNY, CDR2 SVGAGI (reference sequence). CDR3 length: 13 residues. DNA for the CDR3: TGTGCCACCAAAACTTCTAACACCGGGAAGCTGTTTTTT. It codes for CATKTSNTGKLFF.

This clonotype was counted many times. V gene TRBV5-1 combines with J gene TRBJ2-2; weak D call: TRBD2 (5 bases). Germline loops: CDR1 SGHRS, CDR2 YFSETQ. This CDR3 is built from 15 residues. Trimming removed 0 bases from V and 5 bases from J, with 11 bases in between. CDR3 in DNA: TGCGCCAGCAGCTTGGCGGGGAGAGGAACCGGGGAGCTGTTTTTT. It codes for CASSLAGRGTGELFF.

The chain combines TRBV11-2 with TRBJ2-7; the D gene is possibly TRBD1 (5 bases). Per the germline V gene, CDR1 is SGHAT and CDR2 is FQNNGV. This CDR3 is 15 amino acids long. The V end lost 1 base, the J end lost 5 bases, and 15 bases lay between the germline ends. Here the CDR3 DNA reads TGTGCCAGCAGCTTAGGTTTGGCCAGGGCCCACGAGCAGTACTTC. Protein sequence: CASSLGLARAHEQYF.

This clonotype has a single count. The germline gene is not matched at one end of the junction; a read error may be the cause. This chain uses TRBV14 with TRBJ2-1, with TRBD2 matching over 13 bases. This CDR3 is built from 18 residues. Germline-derived CDR1 and CDR2 are SGHDN and FVKESK. DNA of the CDR3: TGTGCCAGCAACCAAAGAAGGACTAGCGGGAGCGCCGCCAATAAGCAGTTCTTC. Residues: CASNQRRTSGSAANKQFF.

On this clonotype itself: The germline gene is not matched at one end of the junction; a read error may be the cause. The genes are TRBV12-5 and TRBJ2-7; 9 bases fit TRBD1. The germline CDR1 and CDR2 sequences are LGHNT and FRNRAP. This CDR3 has 14 amino acids. The CDR3 spells CASDLIGQGYEQYF. CDR3 bases: TGTGCTAGTGATTTGATAGGACAGGGGTACGAGCAGTACTTC.

Concerning this clonotype itself: Here the CDR3 omits its conserved ending phenylalanine or tryptophan, so a read error is the likely source. The chain employs TRBV5-1 and TRBJ2-3, with 12 bases matching TRBD2. CDR1 and CDR2 from the germline V gene are SGHRS and YFSETQ. The V segment lost 4 bases and the J segment 0 bases; nucleotides outside the gene matches: 3. This CDR3 spans 16 amino acids. CDR3 in DNA: TGCGCCAGCAGCACTGGGACTAGCGGGAGCACAGATACGCAGTATTAT. This codes for CASSTGTSGSTDTQYY.

This clonotype appeared once. A read error may account for a junction end that differs from germline. This sequence joins TRBV6-6 and TRBJ1-5; D is undetermined. Germline V gives CDR1 MNHNY, CDR2 SVGAGI (reference sequence). The CDR3 extends over 14 amino acids. This CDR3 is CASSGEMKEQPLHF. In DNA form, the CDR3 reads TGTGCCAGCAGTGGGGAGATGAAAGAACAGCCCCTGCATTTT.

This clonotype is medium-sized (0.01 to 0.1%). This chain uses TRBV6-6 with TRBJ2-7; 9 bases fit TRBD2. V was pared by 8 bases and J by 7 bases, with 9 bases of the junction left unmatched. The length of the CDR3 is 13 residues. Germline V gene lookup returns CDR1 MNHNY and CDR2 SVGAGI (reference sequence). The CDR3 sequence: CASWEAGGREQYF. The DNA for the CDR3 is TGTGCCAGCTGGGAAGCGGGAGGTAGGGAGCAGTACTTC.

Of note for this clonotype: The conserved final phenylalanine or tryptophan is absent from the CDR3, which likely points to a read error. The chain recombines TRBV4-2 with TRBJ2-3; D gene uncertain. V dropped 1 base and J dropped 1 base, with 6 bases sitting between them. CDR3 length: 14 residues. Germline CDR1 and CDR2: LGHNA and YNFKEQ. The CDR3 DNA is TGTGCCAGCAGCCAAGTTATCGGCACAGATACGCAGTATCTT. Protein: CASSQVIGTDTQYL.

The V and J genes are TRBV28 and TRBJ2-5; D ambiguous. V gave up 5 bases and J gave up 6 bases, with 10 bases separating them. The CDR3 length is 12 residues. The germline CDR1 and CDR2 sequences are MDHEN and SYDVKM. CDR3 sequence (DNA): TGTGCCAGCAGTCCAAGACACAAGACCCAGTACTTC. Its translation: CASSPRHKTQYF. The whole variable domain, filled in from reference TRBV28 and TRBJ2-5, reads DVKVTQSSRYLVKRTGEKVFLECVQDMDHENMFWYRQDPGLGLRLIYFSYDVKMKEKGDIPEGYSVSREKKERFSLILESASTNQTSMYLCASSPRHKTQYFGPGTRLLVL.

As regards this clonotype: At one end the junction does not follow the germline gene, possibly because of a read error. The rearrangement uses TRBV6-6 and TRBJ1-5, with D tentatively TRBD1 or TRBD2 (6 bases each). The J call is uncertain, as TRBJ2-3 better fits the DNA end. The CDR3 contains 16 residues. Germline CDR1 is MNHNY and CDR2 is SVGAGI (reference sequence). The chain's CDR3 is CTSSYGGGESNQPQYF. CDR3 DNA sequence: TGTACCAGCAGCTATGGAGGGGGAGAGAGCAATCAGCCCCAGTATTTT.

The chain carries TRBV5-4 and TRBJ1-2; possibly TRBD1 for D (5 bases). CDR3 length: 15 residues. Trimming cost V 4 bases and J 4 bases, with 17 bases left between them. Germline-derived CDR1 and CDR2 are SGHNT and YYREEE (reference sequence). CDR3 nucleotides: TGTGCCAGCAGCGAACCCACAGTGGGGGGCTATGGCTACACCTTC. Translation gives CASSEPTVGGYGYTF.

This clonotype was detected a few times. A much bigger clone sits one base away, suggesting this may be a read error. The chain is built from TRBV6-4 and TRBJ2-2; the D call may be TRBD1 or TRBD2 (5 bases each). V lost 5 bases and J 6 bases, leaving 10 bases between the germline ends. Germline V CDR1 and CDR2: MRHNA, SNTAGT. The CDR3 loop spans 13 amino acids. The CDR3 is CASSSRDAGELFF. The CDR3 region has the DNA TGTGCCAGCAGTAGTAGGGACGCCGGGGAGCTGTTTTTT.

A note on this clonotype: The junction differs from germline at one of its ends, possibly a read error. The genes are TRBV6-1 and TRBJ2-7; 7 bases align to TRBD2. This CDR3 comprises 16 residues. Per the germline V gene, CDR1 is MNHNS and CDR2 is SASEGT. CDR3 bases: TGTGCCAGCAGTTCCGGGTCGGGGGGACGGTACTACGAACAGTGCTTC. It is translated as CASSSGSGGRYYEQCF.

The gene calls are TRBV18 and TRBJ1-5; 7 nucleotides align to TRBD1. Looked up from germline, CDR1 is KGHSH and CDR2 is LQKENI. After removal of 5 bases from V and 7 bases from J, the junction contained 14 bases not matched to a gene. The CDR3 runs to 16 residues. CDR3 sequence (DNA): TGTGCCAGCTCATCATCCCTTACAGGGGCCGGACAGCCCCAGCATTTT. This sequence encodes CASSSSLTGAGQPQHF. The whole variable domain, remainder taken from reference TRBV18 and TRBJ1-5, is NAGVMQNPRHLVRRRGQEARLRCSPMKGHSHVYWYRQLPEEGLKFMVYLQKENIIDESGMPKERFSAEFPKEGPSILRIQQVVRGDSAAYFCASSSSLTGAGQPQHFGDGTRLSIL.

Regarding this clonotype: The junction shows a germline mismatch at one end, possibly a read error. J is TRBJ1-1 and V is TRBV28, with D perhaps matching TRBD1 (5 bases). Germline V lookup: CDR1 MDHEN, CDR2 SYDVKM. The CDR3 covers 14 residues. The CDR3 is CASWVGDGGTEVFF. Here the CDR3 DNA reads TGTGCCAGTTGGGTAGGGGATGGAGGCACTGAAGTTTTCTTT.

The chain joins TRBV10-3 to TRBJ2-3, with TRBD1 identical over 10 bases. Losses at the gene ends were 6 bases for V and 2 bases for J; bases not matched to a gene: 11. CDR3 length: 17 residues. Germline CDR1 and CDR2: ENHRY and SYGVKD. The CDR3: CAISPTAGTGDTDTQYF. CDR3 bases: TGTGCCATCAGCCCAACGGCCGGGACAGGGGACACAGATACGCAGTATTTT.

Concerning this clonotype: An end of the junction differs from the germline gene, which may be a read error. This chain connects TRBV5-5 to TRBJ1-1; D gene unclear. This CDR3 region has 13 residues. Germline V gene data show CDR1 as SGHKS and CDR2 as YYEKEE (reference sequence). In DNA, the CDR3 is TGTGTCAGCAGTCGGGAGTTCAACACTGAAGCTATCTTT. Translating gives CVSSREFNTEAIF.

In the case of this clonotype: One junction end disagrees with the germline gene, perhaps due to a read error. This chain uses TRBV6-5 with TRBJ1-1; D unclear. CDR1 MNHEY and CDR2 SVGAGI come from the germline V gene. The length of the CDR3 is 11 residues. The CDR3 DNA follows: TGTGCCAGCGGAACGGCCACTGAAGTTTTCTTT. As protein: CASGTATEVFF.

Points on this clonotype: A read error may be the cause here, since a much bigger clone is one base away. The genes are TRBV30 and TRBJ1-5; TRBD1 matches 7 bases. Per the germline V gene, CDR1 is GTSNPN and CDR2 is SVGIG (reference sequence). The CDR3 totals 13 residues. CDR3 protein: CVWSVQGSQPQHF. CDR3 bases: TGTGTCTGGAGTGTACAGGGGTCTCAGCCCCAGCATTTT.

On this clonotype: The germline gene is not matched at one end of the junction; a read error may be the cause. The chain joins TRBV6-1 to TRBJ2-7, with 9 nucleotides matching TRBD2. Germline CDR1 is MNHNS and CDR2 is SASEGT. This CDR3 has 13 residues. CDR3 DNA sequence: TGTGCCAGCAGCGTTCAGCGGGGGGTCGAGCAGCACTTC. Its translation is CASSVQRGVEQHF.

This clonotype came up a few times. Just one base apart from a much larger clone, this may be a read error. The CDR3 end shows no conserved phenylalanine or tryptophan, and so a read error is likely. The chain carries TRBV5-1 and TRBJ1-4; 12 bases fit TRBD1. Germline CDR1 SGHRS, CDR2 YFSETQ. There are 19 residues in the CDR3. The V gene end was trimmed by 2 bases and the J gene end by 2 bases; junction bases not matched to a gene: 10. CDR3 loop: CASSFGNRDRGLTNEKLFL. The CDR3 DNA reads TGCGCCAGCAGCTTTGGGAACCGGGACAGGGGGCTTACTAATGAAAAACTGTTTCTT.

The rearrangement links TRBV6-1 to TRBJ1-4, with TRBD1 as a possible D gene (6 bases). Germline-derived CDR1 and CDR2 are MNHNS and SASEGT. This CDR3 is built from 14 residues. The ends were cut back, 7 bases at V and 10 bases at J, with 19 bases in the middle. DNA of the CDR3: TGTGCCAGCATGGTTGGGGGCGCAGGTGGAAAACTGTTTTTT. Its translation: CASMVGGAGGKLFF.

This clonotype was observed a handful of times. A much larger clone differs from this one at a single base, so this may be a read error. The CDR3 region has the DNA TGTGCCAGGAGCTTAGGGAGCTTCGACTCTGGAAACACCATATATTTT. This sequence encodes CARSLGSFDSGNTIYF. The V and J genes are TRBV7-8 and TRBJ1-3; D is ambiguous. This CDR3 has 16 amino acids. Germline V gene data show CDR1 as SGHVS and CDR2 as FQNEAQ.

The chain combines TRBV7-3 with TRBJ1-2, with 7 bases fitting TRBD1. The CDR3 extends over 14 amino acids. The germline CDR1 and CDR2 sequences are SGHTA and FQGTGA. After removal of 2 bases from V and 9 bases from J, the junction contained 9 bases not matched to a gene. DNA of the CDR3: TGTGCCAGCAGCTTATTCCACAGGGGATCATGCTACACCTTC. The encoded protein is CASSLFHRGSCYTF.

This clonotype was recorded at least ten times. The chain carries TRBV28 and TRBJ1-2; tentative D call: TRBD1 (6 bases). CDR1 and CDR2 (germline): MDHEN, SYDVKM. V shed 5 bases and J shed 5 bases, with 18 bases lying between them. The CDR3 runs to 15 residues. The DNA of the CDR3 is TGTGCCAGCAGTGCCGGGGGGGCCCGGGGGTATGGCTACACCTTC. This translates into CASSAGGARGYGYTF.

Regarding this clonotype: The junction shows a germline mismatch at one end, possibly a read error. This chain connects TRBV2 to TRBJ1-1; D uncertain. The CDR3 has 14 amino acids. Germline V gene sequence: CDR1 SNHLY, CDR2 FYNNEI. CDR3 amino acids: CASSEAPKNTEAFF. Written as DNA, the CDR3 is TGTGCCAGCAGTGAAGCCCCCAAGAATACTGAAGCCTTCTTT.

This clonotype is labeled medium-sized. The chain links TRBV11-2 to TRBJ2-1, with 10 positions matching TRBD2. With V trimmed by 8 bases and J by 4 bases, 8 bases remained unmatched. The CDR3 runs to 15 residues. Germline CDR1 and CDR2: SGHAT and FQNNGV. The chain's CDR3 is CASQRLAGSYNEQFF. The CDR3 DNA reads TGTGCCAGCCAACGACTAGCGGGTTCATACAATGAGCAGTTCTTC.